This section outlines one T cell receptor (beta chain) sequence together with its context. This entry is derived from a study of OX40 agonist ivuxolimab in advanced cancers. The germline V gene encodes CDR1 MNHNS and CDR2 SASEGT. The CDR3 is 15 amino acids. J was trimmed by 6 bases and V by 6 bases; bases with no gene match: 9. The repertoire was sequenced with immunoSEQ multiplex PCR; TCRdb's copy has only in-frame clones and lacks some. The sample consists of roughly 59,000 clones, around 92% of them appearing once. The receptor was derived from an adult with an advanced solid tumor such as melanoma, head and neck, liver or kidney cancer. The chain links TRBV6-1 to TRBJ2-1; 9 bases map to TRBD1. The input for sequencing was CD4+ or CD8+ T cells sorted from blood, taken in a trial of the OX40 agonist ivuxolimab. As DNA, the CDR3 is TGTGCCAGCAGGAACCGGGACAGGGAGGCCAATGAGCAGTTCTTC. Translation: CASRNRDREANEQFF.